The 24 T cell receptor beta chains below come from one sample, sequenced in a study of cytomegalovirus exposure and HLA in healthy donors. Primers for the PCR totalled 60 Vbeta and 13 Jbeta. Assay: immunoSEQ multiplex PCR; the TCRdb copy retains only in-frame clones and omits some. The data hold around 20,000 clones, with 65% to 75% observed a single time. The specimen sequenced was PBMCs. The receptors here all came from a young man in good health and CMV-seronegative.

This chain joins TRBV6-5 and TRBJ2-7; 10 bases are a match to TRBD1. The CDR3 has 16 residues. CDR1 is MNHEY and CDR2 is SVGAGI in the germline V gene. The V gene end was trimmed by 0 bases and the J gene end by 6 bases; junction bases not matched to a gene: 8. CDR3 amino acids: CASSYSPGQGPSEQYF. In DNA, the CDR3 is TGTGCCAGCAGTTACTCTCCGGGACAGGGGCCCTCCGAGCAGTACTTC.

The CDR3 sequence: CATWTSGRGNEQFF. The CDR3 DNA reads as TGTGCCACATGGACTAGCGGGAGGGGCAATGAGCAGTTCTTC. The chain employs TRBV7-9 and TRBJ2-1, with TRBD2 matching 15 bases. Germline V lookup: CDR1 SEHNR, CDR2 FQNEAQ (reference sequence). The ends lost 10 bases at V and 6 bases at J; junction bases unmatched: 4. The CDR3 is 14 residues long. The full variable domain, rest sourced from reference TRBV7-9 and TRBJ2-1, is DTGVSQNPRHKITKRGQNVTFRCDPISEHNRLYWYRQTLGQGPEFLTYFQNEAQLEKSRLLSDRFSAERPKGSFSTLEIQRTEQGDSAMYLCATWTSGRGNEQFFGPGTRLTVL.

V and J are TRBV2 and TRBJ1-1; possibly TRBD1 for D (5 bases). V was cut by 6 bases and J by 7 bases, with 9 bases left in between. The length of the CDR3 is 11 residues. CDR1 and CDR2 from the germline V gene are SNHLY and FYNNEI. The CDR3 loop reads CASREGSEAFF. The CDR3 DNA is TGTGCCAGCAGGGAGGGGAGTGAAGCTTTCTTT.

The chain is built from TRBV27 and TRBJ1-2; TRBD1 might be the D (5 bases). V was shortened by 0 bases and J by 3 bases, with 5 bases between the two germline ends. Germline loops: CDR1 MNHEY, CDR2 SMNVEV (reference sequence). There are 13 residues in the CDR3. The CDR3 region has the DNA TGTGCCAGCAGTTTATCAGGGGACTATGGCTACACCTTC. This codes for CASSLSGDYGYTF.

The chain couples TRBV30 to TRBJ1-2; perhaps TRBD1 as D (6 bases). Looked up from germline, CDR1 is GTSNPN and CDR2 is SVGIG (reference sequence). The CDR3 contains 12 residues. The germline V and J ends were trimmed by 2 bases and 6 bases, with 10 bases remaining between them. The CDR3 nucleotides are TGTGCCTGGAGTCGGGGGGCGAATGGCTACACCTTC. It is translated as CAWSRGANGYTF.

The sample holds a few counts of this clone. The chain couples TRBV13 to TRBJ2-3; maybe TRBD1 (6 bases). Deletions cut 5 bases from V and 2 bases from J, with 14 bases between. CDR1 and CDR2 from the germline V gene are PRHDT and FYEKMQ (reference sequence). The CDR3 covers 15 residues. This CDR3 is CASSGGEDITDTQYF. The CDR3, as DNA: TGTGCCAGCAGCGGGGGCGAGGATATCACAGATACGCAGTATTTT.

The chain joins TRBV4-1 to TRBJ2-2; tentatively, D is TRBD1 (6 bases). The CDR3 sequence is 15 residues long. V was shortened by 1 base and J by 5 bases, with 11 bases between the two germline ends. Germline lookup yields CDR1 MGHRA and CDR2 YSYEKL. CDR3 in DNA: TGCGCCAGCAGCCAAGTTATGGACAGAACCGGGGAGCTGTTTTTT. Its protein is CASSQVMDRTGELFF.

This chain connects TRBV5-1 to TRBJ2-5, with 7 bases fitting TRBD1. V shed 4 bases, J shed 1 base, and the junction held 4 bases outside the gene matches. This CDR3 has 14 residues. CDR1 and CDR2 (germline): SGHRS, YFSETQ. The CDR3 reads CASSIGQVQETQYF. The CDR3 nucleotides are TGCGCCAGCAGCATTGGACAGGTCCAAGAGACCCAGTACTTC.

The chain links TRBV27 to TRBJ1-1, with D unclear. The CDR3 totals 14 residues. Looked up from germline, CDR1 is MNHEY and CDR2 is SMNVEV (reference sequence). V lost 5 bases to trimming and J lost 1 base, with 11 bases between them. CDR3 in amino acids: CASSPRRGNTEAFF. In DNA, the CDR3 is TGTGCCAGCAGTCCCCGACGGGGGAACACTGAAGCTTTCTTT.

This clone ranks as medium-sized. At the DNA level, this CDR3 is encoded by other sequences in the same sample as well. This chain connects TRBV29-1 to TRBJ2-7; no reliable D call. Per germline, CDR1 SQVTM and CDR2 ANQGSEA. V lost 2 bases, J lost 0 bases, and 8 bases lay in between. The CDR3 runs 13 residues. The CDR3 nucleotides read TGCAGCGTTGAAACAGATAGCTCCTACGAGCAGTACTTC. This translates into CSVETDSSYEQYF.

The J gene is TRBJ2-7, the V gene TRBV30, with 8 bases fitting TRBD2. V dropped 6 bases and J dropped 0; count of bases not matched to a gene: 10. The V gene's germline CDR1 is GTSNPN and CDR2 SVGIG (reference sequence). The CDR3 runs 15 residues. The CDR3 loop reads CACTGLAKSSYEQYF. The CDR3 region has the DNA TGTGCCTGCACCGGACTAGCTAAGAGCTCCTACGAGCAGTACTTC.

The chain carries TRBV25-1 and TRBJ2-1; the D gene is possibly TRBD2 (5 bases). Germline V CDR1 and CDR2: MGHDK, SYGVNS. The CDR3 covers 11 residues. V was clipped by 8 bases and J by 7 bases, with 9 bases between them. CDR3 loop: CASGSWNEQFF. The CDR3, as DNA: TGTGCCAGCGGGAGTTGGAATGAGCAGTTCTTC. Filled out from reference TRBV25-1 and TRBJ2-1, the complete variable domain reads EADIYQTPRYLVIGTGKKITLECSQTMGHDKMYWYQQDPGMELHLIHYSYGVNSTEKGDLSSESTVSRIRTEHFPLTLESARPSHTSQYLCASGSWNEQFFGPGTRLTVL.

This clone has more than one count but fewer than ten. The chain employs TRBV15 and TRBJ2-3; D unresolved. Germline CDR1 LNHNV, CDR2 YYDKDF (reference sequence). The CDR3 spans 15 residues. V was cut by 0 bases and J by 4 bases, with 11 bases left in between. The CDR3: CATSRERSTPDTQYF. CDR3 nucleotide sequence: TGTGCCACCAGCAGAGAGCGCTCCACGCCAGATACGCAGTATTTT.

V and J are TRBV7-3 and TRBJ2-3; D remains unclear. Deletions cut 5 bases from V and 2 bases from J, with 11 bases between. The CDR3 spans 14 residues. Germline V CDR1 and CDR2: SGHTA, FQGTGA. CDR3 sequence: CASSPAASTDTQYF. The CDR3 bases are TGTGCCAGCAGCCCCGCGGCCTCCACAGATACGCAGTATTTT.

This chain joins TRBV6-6 and TRBJ2-7; D remains ambiguous. With 2 bases removed from V and 0 bases from J, the gap between germline ends came to 8 bases. Germline V gives CDR1 MNHNY, CDR2 SVGAGI (reference sequence). CDR3 length equals 14 residues. CDR3: CASSYPRSSYEQYF. CDR3 DNA sequence: TGTGCCAGCAGTTACCCCCGTAGCTCCTACGAGCAGTACTTC.

This chain links TRBV7-3 with TRBJ1-1; the D gene is possibly TRBD1 (5 bases). Per germline, CDR1 SGHTA and CDR2 FQGTGA. This CDR3 comprises 13 residues. V was trimmed by 2 bases and J by 3 bases, leaving 7 bases between them. In DNA form, the CDR3 reads TGTGCCAGCAGCTTACGGGGGGACACTGAAGCTTTCTTT. This gives the protein CASSLRGDTEAFF.

This clone is classed as large. The chain uses TRBV7-9 and TRBJ2-2, with D uncertain. V lost 1 base, J lost 4 bases, and 10 bases lay in between. In germline, CDR1 is SEHNR, CDR2 FQNEAQ (reference sequence). The CDR3 consists of 15 residues. The CDR3 DNA sequence: TGTGCCAGCAGCTTAGTCATTCCGCGCACCGGGGAGCTGTTTTTT. Protein: CASSLVIPRTGELFF. Full variable domain (rest looked up from reference TRBV7-9 and TRBJ2-2): DTGVSQNPRHKITKRGQNVTFRCDPISEHNRLYWYRQTLGQGPEFLTYFQNEAQLEKSRLLSDRFSAERPKGSFSTLEIQRTEQGDSAMYLCASSLVIPRTGELFFGEGSRLTVL.

J is TRBJ1-1 and V is TRBV9; D is unresolved. Germline V CDR1 and CDR2: SGDLS, YYNGEE. The CDR3 spans 14 residues. Between the trimmed V and J ends, which lost 0 bases and 4 bases, there was a span of 10 bases. CDR3 sequence reads: CASSVDSGSTEAFF. The DNA for the CDR3 is TGTGCCAGCAGCGTAGACAGTGGGAGCACTGAAGCTTTCTTT. Full variable domain (remainder filled in from reference TRBV9 and TRBJ1-1): DSGVTQTPKHLITATGQRVTLRCSPRSGDLSVYWYQQSLDQGLQFLIQYYNGEERAKGNILERFSAQQFPDLHSELNLSSLELGDSALYFCASSVDSGSTEAFFGQGTRLTVV.

The CDR3 coding sequence is TGTGCCAGCTCACCACTCCCAGGAGGGGATACGCAGTATTTT. Protein product: CASSPLPGGDTQYF. The chain employs TRBV18 and TRBJ2-3, with D possibly being TRBD2 (6 bases). This CDR3 has 14 residues. CDR1 KGHSH and CDR2 LQKENI come from the germline V gene. V shed 1 base and J shed 6 bases, with 11 bases lying between them.

This clone was counted a few times. V gene TRBV27 combines with J gene TRBJ2-7, with TRBD2 identical over 11 bases. The trim removed 3 bases at V and 3 bases at J, leaving 1 base unmatched. CDR1 and CDR2 from the germline V gene are MNHEY and SMNVEV (reference sequence). CDR3 length: 14 residues. The CDR3 DNA reads TGTGCCAGCAGTTTTCTAGCGGGAGGCTACGAGCAGTACTTC. This sequence encodes CASSFLAGGYEQYF.

The V call is TRBV30, the J call TRBJ1-2, with unresolved D. The V and J ends lost 4 bases and 2 bases respectively, with 11 bases between them. The CDR3 loop spans 13 amino acids. Germline V CDR1 and CDR2: GTSNPN, SVGIG (reference sequence). CDR3: CAWNGNSNYGYTF. CDR3 in DNA: TGTGCCTGGAACGGGAATTCAAACTATGGCTACACCTTC.

This clone was detected a few times. The CDR3 is CSGDREGNTEAFF. In DNA form, the CDR3 reads TGCAGCGGGGACAGGGAGGGGAACACTGAAGCTTTCTTT. The chain recombines TRBV29-1 with TRBJ1-1; 9 positions agree with TRBD1. CDR1 is SQVTM, CDR2 ANQGSEA, per germline. The V segment lost 7 bases and the J segment 1 base; nucleotides outside the gene matches: 4. CDR3 length: 13 residues. The full variable domain, its missing parts supplied by reference TRBV29-1 and TRBJ1-1, is SAVISQKPSRDICQRGTSLTIQCQVDSQVTMMFWYRQQPGQSLTLIATANQGSEATYESGFVIDKFPISRPNLTFSTLTVSNMSPEDSSIYLCSGDREGNTEAFFGQGTRLTVV.

In its sample, this clone was seen once. One junction end does not reproduce the germline sequence, and a read error may be involved. The rearrangement links TRBV5-4 to TRBJ1-1, with D perhaps TRBD1 (5 bases). This CDR3 has 13 residues. Germline CDR1 reads SGHNT; CDR2 reads YYREEE (reference sequence). The CDR3 region is CATSSGGSTEAFF. The DNA for the CDR3 is TGTGCCACCAGCTCCGGGGGGAGCACTGAAGCTTTCTTT.

The CDR3: CAWSSTGAGELFF. The CDR3 region has the DNA TGTGCCTGGAGTTCAACAGGGGCCGGGGAGCTGTTTTTT. The V call is TRBV30, the J call TRBJ2-2; 7 nucleotides align to TRBD1. V dropped 2 bases and J dropped 6; count of bases not matched to a gene: 3. CDR3 size: 13 residues. Per germline, CDR1 GTSNPN and CDR2 SVGIG (reference sequence).